This T cell receptor (beta chain) was identified during a study of T cell clones after liver transplantation. Looking at the study overall: Apart from three HCV-positive recipients, transplants were for non-autoimmune, non-viral reasons.

Sorting of unstimulated PBMCs yielded separate CD3+CD4+ and CD3+CD8+ fractions. About this clone itself: Antigen: not known.

The study's findings and limits: These preliminary findings come from unstandardized post-transplant sampling times. Compared with third party-reactive sequences, donor-reactive ones declined more, independent of withdrawal success.

This CDR3 has 18 residues. V lost 2 bases and J lost 2; bases outside the gene matches: 10. Germline V gene data show CDR1 as MDHEN and CDR2 as SYDVKM. The data were produced by immunoSEQ multiplex PCR, yet TCRdb's version contains in-frame clones alone and is incomplete. The sample shows 70,000 to 95,000 clones, roughly 85% of them seen only once. The clonotype originates from a human patient who received a liver transplant. Some of the T cells may derive from the graft donor. The chain combines TRBV28 with TRBJ1-5, with 9 bases identical to TRBD1. Here the sequenced sample was CD4+ T cells from blood, taken at the 22-month timepoint. The CDR3 protein is CASSLRRTGAMGNQPQHF. In nucleotides, the CDR3 is TGTGCCAGCAGTTTACGGCGGACAGGGGCTATGGGCAATCAGCCCCAGCATTTT.